This TCR beta chain emerged from a study of T cell repertoires in cytomegalovirus infection. Looking at the study overall: Used in the study were CMV epitopes, some recently identified and HLA-C-restricted, others well-studied and HLA-B-restricted. Shared public TCR beta signatures pointed to both CMV infection and a matching HLA type. Findings and caveats of the study: Cumulative public TCR beta family frequency identified CMV carriers with the relevant HLA. Dominating the ex vivo response were TCR beta clonotypes that were CMV-specific and HLA-C-restricted.

The table lists this clonotype with a count of one. What it binds is not known. TCRdb itself ran the reads through MiXCR, one entry per CDR3 protein. Found here are about a million distinct CDR3 sequences, 30% to 40% of them singletons; the top ten hold 10% to 15%. Looked up from germline, CDR1 is MNHEY and CDR2 is SMNVEV (reference sequence). The junction had 7 bases not matched to a gene; V was cut back by 5 bases and J by 7 bases. This CDR3 spans 13 amino acids. The specimen comprised cultured CD8+ T cells from PBMCs, sampled from culture after CMV antigen stimulation. This TCR came from a human donor in good health (CMV status not recorded). Some clones in this sample may be carry-over from other donors' samples. The chain has TRBV27 and TRBJ1-2, with 7 bases matching TRBD1. The CDR3 sequence: CASSQRQGVGYTF. The CDR3 nucleotides read TGTGCCAGCAGTCAGCGTCAGGGGGTTGGCTACACCTTC.